A selection of T cell receptor beta chains follows, all from one sample in a study of T cells in Graves' hyperthyroidism and ophthalmopathy. Each CDR3 protein gets one entry after TCRdb re-called the multiplex PCR reads with MiXCR. Of approximately 640,000 distinct CDR3 sequences listed, 17% are singletons. Sequences were obtained from blood. Every receptor here comes from a man aged 50 or older with Graves' hyperthyroidism. The CDR3 runs from the conserved cysteine through the conserved F or W. A D gene is named only where the DNA matches it firmly. Rows give clone size only sometimes, using once, few, many, or a class for an expanded clone.

D,J,size,V,CDR3,DNA
-,TRBJ1-1,-,TRBV28,CASSSSGEGNTEAFF,TGTGCCAGCAGTTCCTCAGGGGAAGGGAACACTGAAGCTTTCTTT
-,TRBJ2-7,many,TRBV7-9,CASSFRASYEQYF,TGTGCCAGCAGCTTCCGGGCCTCCTACGAGCAGTACTTC
-,TRBJ2-7,few,TRBV28,CASRGGDNYEQYF,TGTGCCAGCAGGGGCGGGGACAATTACGAGCAGTACTTC
TRBD2,TRBJ2-1,few,TRBV9,CASSVAGLAAYNEQFF,TGTGCCAGCAGCGTAGCGGGACTAGCGGCCTACAATGAGCAGTTCTTC
-,TRBJ1-2,many,TRBV6-5,CASSYLPSRAYGYTF,TGTGCCAGCAGTTACCTCCCCTCTCGGGCCTATGGCTACACCTTC
TRBD2,TRBJ2-3,few,TRBV4-1,CASSQEGREPDTQYF,TGCGCCAGCAGCCAAGAGGGGCGGGAGCCAGATACGCAGTATTTT
TRBD1,TRBJ1-2,many,TRBV11-2,CASSLGTGWFGMSYTF,TGTGCCAGCAGCCTAGGGACAGGATGGTTCGGAATGAGCTACACCTTC
TRBD1,TRBJ2-3,many,TRBV28,CASSLSQGVADTQYF,TGTGCCAGCAGTTTATCACAGGGGGTGGCCGATACGCAGTATTTT
TRBD1,TRBJ2-3,many,TRBV7-3,CASSLTGQGRTDTQYF,TGTGCCAGCAGCTTAACGGGACAGGGGCGCACAGATACGCAGTATTTT
-,TRBJ1-5,-,TRBV4-1,CASSPQGQVNQPQHF,TGCGCCAGCAGCCCTCAGGGGCAGGTAAATCAGCCCCAGCATTTT
-,TRBJ2-1,-,TRBV7-6,CASSLTTEGNEQFF,TGTGCCAGCAGCTTGACTACTGAGGGGAATGAGCAGTTCTTC
TRBD2,TRBJ2-7,few,TRBV6-5,CASSYSLNPGLAGIFYEQYF,TGTGCCAGCAGTTACTCTTTAAACCCGGGACTAGCGGGAATTTTTTACGAGCAGTACTTC